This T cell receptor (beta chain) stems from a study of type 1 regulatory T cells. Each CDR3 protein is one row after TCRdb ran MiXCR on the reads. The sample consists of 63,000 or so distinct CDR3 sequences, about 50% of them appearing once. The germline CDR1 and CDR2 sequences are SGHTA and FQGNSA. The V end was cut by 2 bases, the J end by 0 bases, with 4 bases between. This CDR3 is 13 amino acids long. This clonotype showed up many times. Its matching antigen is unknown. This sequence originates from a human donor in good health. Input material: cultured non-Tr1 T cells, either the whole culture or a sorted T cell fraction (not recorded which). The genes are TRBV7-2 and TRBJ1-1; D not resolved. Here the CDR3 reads CASSLPLNTEAFF. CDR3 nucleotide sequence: TGTGCCAGCAGCTTACCCCTGAACACTGAAGCTTTCTTT. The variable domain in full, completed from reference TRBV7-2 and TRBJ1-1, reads GAGVSQSPSNKVTEKGKDVELRCDPISGHTALYWYRQSLGQGLEFLIYFQGNSAPDKSGLPSDRFSAERTGGSVSTLTIQRTQQEDSAVYLCASSLPLNTEAFFGQGTRLTVV.